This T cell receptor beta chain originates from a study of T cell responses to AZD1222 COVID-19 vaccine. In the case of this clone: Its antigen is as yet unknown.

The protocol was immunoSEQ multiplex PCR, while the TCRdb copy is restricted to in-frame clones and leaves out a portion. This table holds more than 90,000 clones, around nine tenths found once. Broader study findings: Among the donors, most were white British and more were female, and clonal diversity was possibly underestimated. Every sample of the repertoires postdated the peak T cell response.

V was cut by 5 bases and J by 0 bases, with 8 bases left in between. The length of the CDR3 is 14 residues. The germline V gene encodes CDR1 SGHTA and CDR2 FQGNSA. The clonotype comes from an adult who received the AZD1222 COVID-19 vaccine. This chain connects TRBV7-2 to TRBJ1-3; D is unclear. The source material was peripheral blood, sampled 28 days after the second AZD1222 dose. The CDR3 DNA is TGTGCCAGCAGCGACCAGTACTCTGGAAACACCATATATTTT. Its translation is CASSDQYSGNTIYF. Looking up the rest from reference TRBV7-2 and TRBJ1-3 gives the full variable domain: GAGVSQSPSNKVTEKGKDVELRCDPISGHTALYWYRQSLGQGLEFLIYFQGNSAPDKSGLPSDRFSAERTGGSVSTLTIQRTQQEDSAVYLCASSDQYSGNTIYFGEGSWLTVV.